One sample yielded the 8 T cell receptor beta chains listed below, sequenced in a study of T cell repertoires in cytomegalovirus infection. TCRdb recomputed calls from the reads with MiXCR, one row per CDR3 protein. The table includes 450,000 to 650,000 distinct CDR3 sequences, approximately 25% detected once. Sequenced input: PBMCs. All receptors derive from a human donor in good health (CMV status not recorded). Some clones in this sample may be carry-over from other donors' samples.

This clonotype was observed a few times. This CDR3 reads CASKRAEFMNTEAFF. In DNA, the CDR3 is TGTGCCAGCAAGCGTGCAGAGTTTATGAACACTGAAGCTTTCTTT. The chain is built from TRBV27 and TRBJ1-1; no clear D gene. The V end lost 7 bases, the J end lost 0 bases, and 15 bases lay between the germline ends. The CDR3 contains 15 residues. Germline V gene lookup returns CDR1 MNHEY and CDR2 SMNVEV (reference sequence).

This clonotype was observed a handful of times. The chain has TRBV23-1 and TRBJ1-6; D not resolved. TRBV23-1 is labeled an ORF, and its function is uncertain. The CDR3 has 16 amino acids. V was trimmed by 2 bases and J by 2 bases, leaving 10 bases between them. The CDR3 DNA is TGCGCCAGCAGTCAACAGCCATATGCCTATAATTCACCCCTCCACTTT. This gives the protein CASSQQPYAYNSPLHF.

This clonotype was counted only a few times. This chain connects TRBV12-3 or TRBV12-4 to TRBJ2-3; TRBD1 or TRBD2 may be the D gene (5 bases each). V lost 2 bases to trimming and J lost 0 bases, with 9 bases between them. CDR3 length: 15 amino acids. The chain's CDR3 is CASSLHGASTDTQYF. CDR3 coding DNA: TGTGCCAGCAGTTTACACGGGGCGAGCACAGATACGCAGTATTTT.

The chain combines TRBV28 with TRBJ2-7; D ambiguous. The CDR3 covers 15 residues. Deletions cut 3 bases from V and 0 bases from J, with 12 bases between. The germline V gene encodes CDR1 MDHEN and CDR2 SYDVKM. The CDR3 bases are TGTGCCAGCAGTTTTGCTGATGACGGCTCCTACGAGCAGTACTTC. It specifies CASSFADDGSYEQYF.

This clonotype was detected only once. The chain carries TRBV15 and TRBJ2-1, with TRBD2 matching 7 bases. J was trimmed by 4 bases and V by 6 bases; bases with no gene match: 9. Germline CDR1 LNHNV, CDR2 YYDKDF (reference sequence). The CDR3 is 15 amino acids. CDR3 protein: CATRGGTSVYNEQFF. In nucleotides, the CDR3 is TGTGCCACCAGGGGCGGCACTAGCGTATACAATGAGCAGTTCTTC. Complete variable domain (other parts from reference TRBV15 and TRBJ2-1): DAMVIQNPRYQVTQFGKPVTLSCSQTLNHNVMYWYQQKSSQAPKLLFHYYDKDFNNEADTPDNFQSRRPNTSFCFLDIRSPGLGDTAMYLCATRGGTSVYNEQFFGPGTRLTVL.

This clonotype came up a few times. The CDR3 coding sequence is TGCAGTGCTAGACTAGCGGGAGCGGAACAGTTCTTC. Protein sequence: CSARLAGAEQFF. The V call is TRBV20-1, the J call TRBJ2-1; TRBD2 agrees at 10 bases. Losses at the gene ends were 2 bases for V and 13 bases for J; bases not matched to a gene: 5. Germline V lookup: CDR1 DFQATT, CDR2 SNEGSKA (reference sequence). This CDR3 comprises 12 residues.

The chain uses TRBV12-3 or TRBV12-4 and TRBJ1-2, with D unclear. The CDR3 loop spans 12 amino acids. V lost 6 bases and J 3 bases, leaving 8 bases between the germline ends. CDR3 region: CASSTGYYGYTF. CDR3 coding DNA: TGTGCCAGCAGCACCGGATACTATGGCTACACCTTC.

The chain uses TRBV5-1 and TRBJ1-4, with unresolved D. The CDR3 consists of 14 residues. V was shortened by 1 base and J by 4 bases, with 8 bases between the two germline ends. Germline CDR1 reads SGHRS; CDR2 reads YFSETQ. CDR3 residues: CASSLRGDNEKLFF. In DNA, the CDR3 is TGCGCCAGCAGCTTGCGGGGAGATAATGAAAAACTGTTTTTT.